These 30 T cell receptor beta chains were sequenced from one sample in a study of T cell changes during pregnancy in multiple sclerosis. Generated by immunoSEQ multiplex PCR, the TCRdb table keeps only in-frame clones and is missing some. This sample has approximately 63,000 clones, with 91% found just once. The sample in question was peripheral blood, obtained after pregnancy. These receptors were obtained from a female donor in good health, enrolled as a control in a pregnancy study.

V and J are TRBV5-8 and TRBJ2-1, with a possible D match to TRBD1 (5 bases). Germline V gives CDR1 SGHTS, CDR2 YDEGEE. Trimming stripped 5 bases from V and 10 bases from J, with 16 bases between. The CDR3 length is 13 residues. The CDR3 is CASRIRGLEEQFF. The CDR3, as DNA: TGTGCCAGCAGAATAAGGGGCCTCGAGGAGCAGTTCTTC.

The CDR3 nucleotides are TGTGCCAGCAGCTCCCCCTCGCAGCGGGGGGGCCGCACAGATACGCAGTATTTT. Its translation: CASSSPSQRGGRTDTQYF. The chain links TRBV7-6 to TRBJ2-3; 10 bases map to TRBD2. Germline loops: CDR1 SGHVS, CDR2 FNYEAQ. There are 18 residues in the CDR3. V was pared by 4 bases and J by 1 base, with 11 bases of the junction left unmatched.

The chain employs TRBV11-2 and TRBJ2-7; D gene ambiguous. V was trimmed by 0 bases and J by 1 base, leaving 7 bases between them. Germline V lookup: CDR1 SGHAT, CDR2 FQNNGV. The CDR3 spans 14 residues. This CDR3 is CASSLDPGSYEQYF. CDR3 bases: TGTGCCAGCAGCTTAGATCCGGGTTCCTACGAGCAGTACTTC.

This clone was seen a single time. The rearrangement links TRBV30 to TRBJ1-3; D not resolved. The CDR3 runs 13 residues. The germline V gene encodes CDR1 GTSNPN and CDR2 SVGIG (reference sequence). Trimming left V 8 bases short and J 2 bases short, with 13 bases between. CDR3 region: CALARGTGNTIYF. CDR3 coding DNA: TGTGCCCTGGCCCGAGGGACTGGAAACACCATATATTTT.

The CDR3 bases are TGTGCCAGTAGTATATTGCAGGGTCGGAATGGCTACACCTTC. It specifies CASSILQGRNGYTF. V and J are TRBV19 and TRBJ1-2, with D tentatively TRBD1 (5 bases). This CDR3 has 14 amino acids. Germline V lookup: CDR1 LNHDA, CDR2 SQIVND (reference sequence). V shed 2 bases and J shed 6 bases, with 13 bases lying between them.

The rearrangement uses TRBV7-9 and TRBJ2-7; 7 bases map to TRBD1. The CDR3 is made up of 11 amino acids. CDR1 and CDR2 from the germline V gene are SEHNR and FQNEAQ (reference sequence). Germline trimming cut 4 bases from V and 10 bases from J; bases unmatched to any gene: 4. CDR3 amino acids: CASSSQGLQYF. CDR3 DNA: TGTGCCAGCAGCTCACAGGGGTTACAGTACTTC.

The CDR3 DNA sequence: TGTGCCAGCAGCCTGTCTAATAGCAATCAGCCCCAGCATTTT. It encodes CASSLSNSNQPQHF. This sequence joins TRBV7-2 and TRBJ1-5, with D unresolved. V gave up 5 bases and J gave up 0 bases, with 8 bases separating them. The length of the CDR3 is 14 residues. Per the germline V gene, CDR1 is SGHTA and CDR2 is FQGNSA.

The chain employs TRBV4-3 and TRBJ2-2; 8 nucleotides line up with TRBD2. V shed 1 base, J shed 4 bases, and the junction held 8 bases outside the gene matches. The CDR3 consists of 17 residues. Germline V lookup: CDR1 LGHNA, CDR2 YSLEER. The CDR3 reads CASSQATGGRSTGELFF. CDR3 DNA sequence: TGCGCCAGCAGCCAAGCGACGGGGGGGCGGAGCACCGGGGAGCTGTTTTTT.

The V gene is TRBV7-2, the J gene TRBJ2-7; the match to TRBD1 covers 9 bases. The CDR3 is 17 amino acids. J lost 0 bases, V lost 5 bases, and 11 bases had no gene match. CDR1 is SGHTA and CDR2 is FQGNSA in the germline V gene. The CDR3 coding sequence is TGTGCCAGCAGCCCGAAGTGGGGGACAGGGAGCTCCTACGAGCAGTACTTC. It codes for CASSPKWGTGSSYEQYF.

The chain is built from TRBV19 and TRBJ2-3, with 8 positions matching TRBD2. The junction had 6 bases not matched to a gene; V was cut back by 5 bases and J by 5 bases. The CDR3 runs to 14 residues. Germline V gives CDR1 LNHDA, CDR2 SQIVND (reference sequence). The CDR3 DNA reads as TGTGCCAGTAGTGTCGGGGGGGAGGGAGATACGCAGTATTTT. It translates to CASSVGGEGDTQYF.

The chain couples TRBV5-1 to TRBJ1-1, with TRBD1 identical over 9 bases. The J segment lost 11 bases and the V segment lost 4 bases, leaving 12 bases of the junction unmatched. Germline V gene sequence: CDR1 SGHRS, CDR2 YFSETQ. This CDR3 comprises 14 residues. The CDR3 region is CASSLERQGDAAFF. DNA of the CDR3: TGCGCCAGCAGCCTGGAAAGACAGGGGGATGCGGCTTTCTTT.

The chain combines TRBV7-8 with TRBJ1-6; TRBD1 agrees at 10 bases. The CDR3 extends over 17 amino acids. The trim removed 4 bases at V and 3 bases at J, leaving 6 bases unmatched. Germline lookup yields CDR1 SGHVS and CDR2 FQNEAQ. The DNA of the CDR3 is TGTGCCAGCAGCTCGACCGGGACAGGGGTCTATAATTCACCCCTCCACTTT. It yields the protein CASSSTGTGVYNSPLHF.

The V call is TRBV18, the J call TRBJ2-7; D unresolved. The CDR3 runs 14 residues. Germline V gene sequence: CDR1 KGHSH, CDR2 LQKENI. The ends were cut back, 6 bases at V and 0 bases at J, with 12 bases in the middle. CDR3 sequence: CASSLDWLSYEQYF. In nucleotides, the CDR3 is TGTGCCAGCTCCCTCGACTGGCTCTCCTACGAGCAGTACTTC. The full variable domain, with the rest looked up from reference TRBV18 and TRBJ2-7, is NAGVMQNPRHLVRRRGQEARLRCSPMKGHSHVYWYRQLPEEGLKFMVYLQKENIIDESGMPKERFSAEFPKEGPSILRIQQVVRGDSAAYFCASSLDWLSYEQYFGPGTRLTVT.

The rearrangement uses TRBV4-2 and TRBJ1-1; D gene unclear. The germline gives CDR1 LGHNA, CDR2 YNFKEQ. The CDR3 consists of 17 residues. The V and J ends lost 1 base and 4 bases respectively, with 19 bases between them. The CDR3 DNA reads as TGTGCCAGCAGCCAAGTTGGGGTGGGTCAAGGGAGCACTGAAGCTTTCTTT. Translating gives CASSQVGVGQGSTEAFF.

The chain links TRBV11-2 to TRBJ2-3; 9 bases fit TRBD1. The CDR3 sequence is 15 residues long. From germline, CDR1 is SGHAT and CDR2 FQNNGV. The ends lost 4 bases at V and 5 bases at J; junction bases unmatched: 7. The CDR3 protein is CASSYGQGQGDTQYF. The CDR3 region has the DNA TGTGCCAGCAGCTACGGACAGGGGCAGGGAGATACGCAGTATTTT.

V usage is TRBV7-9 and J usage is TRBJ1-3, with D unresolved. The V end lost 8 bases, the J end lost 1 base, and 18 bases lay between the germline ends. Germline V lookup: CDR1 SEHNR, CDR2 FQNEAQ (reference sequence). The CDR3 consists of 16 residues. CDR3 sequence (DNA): TGTGCCAGCCGGGCGGGGAACTTAAAATCTGGAAACACCATATATTTT. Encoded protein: CASRAGNLKSGNTIYF.

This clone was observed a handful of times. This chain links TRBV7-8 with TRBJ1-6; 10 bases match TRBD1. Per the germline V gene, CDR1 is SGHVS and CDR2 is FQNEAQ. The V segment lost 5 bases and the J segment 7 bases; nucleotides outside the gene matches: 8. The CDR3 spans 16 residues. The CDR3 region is CASSPLRGQGNSPLHF. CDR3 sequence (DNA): TGTGCCAGCAGCCCTCTAAGGGGACAGGGGAATTCACCCCTCCACTTT.

The CDR3 DNA sequence: TGTGCCAGCAGCTCGGGGGGCGCCTACAATGAGCAGTTCTTC. Residues: CASSSGGAYNEQFF. This rearrangement joins TRBV7-9 to TRBJ2-1; maybe TRBD2 (7 bases). The CDR3 is 14 amino acids. Germline assignment: CDR1 SEHNR and CDR2 FQNEAQ (reference sequence). Trimming took 4 bases from V and 2 from J, leaving 9 bases between them.

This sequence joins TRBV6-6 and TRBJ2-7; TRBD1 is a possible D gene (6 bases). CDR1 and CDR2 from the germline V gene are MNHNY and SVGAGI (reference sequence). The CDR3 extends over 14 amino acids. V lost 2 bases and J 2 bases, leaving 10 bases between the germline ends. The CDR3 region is CASSYRDKTYEQYF. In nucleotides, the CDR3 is TGTGCCAGCAGTTACAGGGACAAAACCTACGAGCAGTACTTC.

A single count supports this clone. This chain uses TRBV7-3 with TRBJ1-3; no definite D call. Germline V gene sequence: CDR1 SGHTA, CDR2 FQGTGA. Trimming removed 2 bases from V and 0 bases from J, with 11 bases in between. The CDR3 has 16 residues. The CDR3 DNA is TGTGCCAGCAGCTTAGGGCAGAGCTCCTCTGGAAACACCATATATTTT. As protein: CASSLGQSSSGNTIYF.

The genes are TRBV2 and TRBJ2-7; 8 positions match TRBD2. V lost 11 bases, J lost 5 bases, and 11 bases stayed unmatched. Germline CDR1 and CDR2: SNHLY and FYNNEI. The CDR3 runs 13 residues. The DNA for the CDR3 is TGTGCCGGGGGCCCGGGAGGGGGGAACGAGCAGTACTTC. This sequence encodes CAGGPGGGNEQYF.

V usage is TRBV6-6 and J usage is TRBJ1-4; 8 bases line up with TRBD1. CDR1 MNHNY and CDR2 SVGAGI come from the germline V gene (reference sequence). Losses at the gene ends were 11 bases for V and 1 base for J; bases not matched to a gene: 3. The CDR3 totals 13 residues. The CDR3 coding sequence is TGTGCCGGACAGGGTCGAACTAATGAAAAACTGTTTTTT. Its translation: CAGQGRTNEKLFF.

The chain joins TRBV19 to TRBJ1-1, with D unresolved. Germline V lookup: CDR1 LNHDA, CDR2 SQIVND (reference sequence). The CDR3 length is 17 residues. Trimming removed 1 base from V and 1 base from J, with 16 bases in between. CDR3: CASSIGRRLNWNTEAFF. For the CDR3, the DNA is TGTGCCAGTAGTATAGGCAGGAGACTAAACTGGAACACTGAAGCTTTCTTT.

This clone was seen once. The CDR3 is CASSLGRSNQPQHF. CDR3 nucleotide sequence: TGTGCCAGCAGCTTAGGCAGGAGCAATCAGCCCCAGCATTTT. This chain uses TRBV27 with TRBJ1-5; D not resolved. Germline CDR1 MNHEY, CDR2 SMNVEV (reference sequence). The V end was cut by 6 bases, the J end by 1 base, with 10 bases between. The CDR3 loop spans 14 amino acids.

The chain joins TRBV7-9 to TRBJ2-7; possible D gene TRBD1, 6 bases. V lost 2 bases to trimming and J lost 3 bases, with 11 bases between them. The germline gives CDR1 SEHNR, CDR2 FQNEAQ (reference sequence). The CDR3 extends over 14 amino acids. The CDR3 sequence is CASSLTGQFYEQYF. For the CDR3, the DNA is TGTGCCAGCAGCTTAACCGGACAGTTCTACGAGCAGTACTTC.

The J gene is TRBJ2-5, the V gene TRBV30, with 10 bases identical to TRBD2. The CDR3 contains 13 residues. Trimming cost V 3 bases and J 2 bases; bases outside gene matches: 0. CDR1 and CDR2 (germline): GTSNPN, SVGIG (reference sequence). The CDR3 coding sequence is TGTGCCTGGAGACTAGCGGGGCAAGAGACCCAGTACTTC. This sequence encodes CAWRLAGQETQYF. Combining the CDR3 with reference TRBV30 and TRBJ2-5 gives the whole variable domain SQTIHQWPATLVQPVGSPLSLECTVEGTSNPNLYWYRQAAGRGLQLLFYSVGIGQISSEVPQNLSASRPQDRQFILSSKKLLLSDSGFYLCAWRLAGQETQYFGPGTRLLVL.

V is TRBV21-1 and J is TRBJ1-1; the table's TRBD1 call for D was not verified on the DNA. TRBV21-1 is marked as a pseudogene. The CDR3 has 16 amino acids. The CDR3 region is CASSKAGTGEYTEAFF. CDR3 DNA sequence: TGTGCCAGCAGCAAAGCGGGGACAGGGGAGTATACTGAAGCTTTCTTT.

CDR3 amino acids: CASSEVRAGGTDTQYF. DNA for the CDR3: TGTGCCAGCAGTGAAGTTCGGGCGGGGGGCACAGATACGCAGTATTTT. This chain joins TRBV6-1 and TRBJ2-3, with TRBD2 matching over 7 bases. The CDR3 has 16 amino acids. With 1 base clipped from V and 1 base from J, the junction kept 5 bases outside the gene matches. The germline gives CDR1 MNHNS, CDR2 SASEGT.

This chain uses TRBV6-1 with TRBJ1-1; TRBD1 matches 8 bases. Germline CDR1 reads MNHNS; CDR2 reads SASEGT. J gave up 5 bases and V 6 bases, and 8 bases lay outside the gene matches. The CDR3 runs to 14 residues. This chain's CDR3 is CASRLSGGETEAFF. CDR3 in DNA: TGTGCCAGCAGACTATCAGGGGGCGAAACTGAAGCTTTCTTT.

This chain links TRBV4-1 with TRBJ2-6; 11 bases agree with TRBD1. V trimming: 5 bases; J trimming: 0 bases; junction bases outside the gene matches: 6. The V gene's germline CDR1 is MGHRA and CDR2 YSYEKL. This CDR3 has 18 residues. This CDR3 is CASSDSGTGGSGANVLTF. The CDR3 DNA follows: TGCGCCAGCAGCGACTCCGGGACAGGGGGCTCTGGGGCCAACGTCCTGACTTTC.